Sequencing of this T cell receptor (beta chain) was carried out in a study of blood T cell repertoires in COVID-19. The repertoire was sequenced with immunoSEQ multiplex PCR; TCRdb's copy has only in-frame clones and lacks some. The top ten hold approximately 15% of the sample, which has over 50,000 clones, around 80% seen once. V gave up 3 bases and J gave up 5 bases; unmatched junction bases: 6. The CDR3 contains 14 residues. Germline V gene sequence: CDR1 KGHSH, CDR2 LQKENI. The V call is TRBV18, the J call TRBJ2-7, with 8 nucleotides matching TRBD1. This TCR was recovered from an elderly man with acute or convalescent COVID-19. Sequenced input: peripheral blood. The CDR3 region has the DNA TGTGCCAGCTCACCGATGGGACAGGAAGACGAGCAGTACTTC. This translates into CASSPMGQEDEQYF.